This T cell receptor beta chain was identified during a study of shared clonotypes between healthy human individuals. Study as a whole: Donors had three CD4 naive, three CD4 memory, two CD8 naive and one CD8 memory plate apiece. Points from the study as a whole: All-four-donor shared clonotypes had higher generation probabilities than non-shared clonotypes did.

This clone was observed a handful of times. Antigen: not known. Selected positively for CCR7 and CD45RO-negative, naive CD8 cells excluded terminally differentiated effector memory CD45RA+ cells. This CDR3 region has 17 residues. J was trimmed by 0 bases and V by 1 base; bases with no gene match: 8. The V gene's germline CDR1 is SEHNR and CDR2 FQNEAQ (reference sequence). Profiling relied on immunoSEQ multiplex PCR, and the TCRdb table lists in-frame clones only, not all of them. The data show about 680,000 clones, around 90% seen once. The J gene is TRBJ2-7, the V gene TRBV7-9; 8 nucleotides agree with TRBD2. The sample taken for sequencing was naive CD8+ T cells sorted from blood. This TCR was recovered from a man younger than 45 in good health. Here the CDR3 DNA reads TGTGCCAGCAGCTTAGGCACCGGGACTAGAGGCTCCTACGAGCAGTACTTC. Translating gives CASSLGTGTRGSYEQYF. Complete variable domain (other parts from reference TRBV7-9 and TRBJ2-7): DTGVSQNPRHKITKRGQNVTFRCDPISEHNRLYWYRQTLGQGPEFLTYFQNEAQLEKSRLLSDRFSAERPKGSFSTLEIQRTEQGDSAMYLCASSLGTGTRGSYEQYFGPGTRLTVT.